A single TCR beta chain is shown here with its context. What it binds is not known. Patients sequenced had flow cytometry evidence of CD8+CD57+ cell expansion. This specimen belongs to a study of CD8+CD57+ T cells in acquired aplastic anemia. Broader study findings: Patients did not significantly differ from controls in CD8+ Simpson's diversity.

The study profiled TCR beta VDJ and CDR3 using genomic DNA as template. TCRdb re-called the reads with MiXCR, one entry per CDR3 protein. The sample consists of roughly 120,000 distinct CDR3 sequences, approximately 61% of them appearing once. Looked up from germline, CDR1 is SGHAT and CDR2 is FQNNGV. This CDR3 is built from 15 residues. Sequenced input: sorted CD4+, CD8+, or CD8+CD57+ T cells (not recorded which) from PBMCs. This sequence joins TRBV11-2 and TRBJ2-7, with 8 bases aligning to TRBD2. The assigned J gene may be wrong: the sequence end matches TRBJ2-1 better. The source is a human donor with aplastic anemia. The chain's CDR3 is CASSLFGAGGNEQFF. As DNA, the CDR3 is TGTGCCAGCAGCTTATTCGGGGCGGGAGGCAATGAGCAGTTCTTC.